This TCR beta chain originates from a study of cytomegalovirus exposure and HLA in healthy donors. 60 Vbeta and 13 Jbeta primers were used in PCR. Clones were read by immunoSEQ multiplex PCR, and TCRdb kept only the in-frame ones, dropping some. The data hold some 120,000 clones, with around 80% observed a single time. This clone was observed a few times. Sequenced sample: PBMCs. This TCR came from a man aged 25-45 years in good health and CMV-seropositive.

This CDR3 is CASSPQTGKDGYTF. The CDR3 DNA follows: TGTGCCAGCAGTCCACAGACAGGGAAGGATGGCTACACCTTC. The chain is built from TRBV28 and TRBJ1-2, with 7 bases that match TRBD1. The CDR3 consists of 14 residues. J was trimmed by 6 bases and V by 5 bases; bases with no gene match: 9. Germline V gene data show CDR1 as MDHEN and CDR2 as SYDVKM.